This paragraph covers one T cell receptor (beta chain) sequence. What it binds is not known. Germline assignment: CDR1 SGHDT and CDR2 YYEEEE. This CDR3 has 15 residues. V gave up 4 bases and J gave up 5 bases, with 18 bases separating them. The sample is drawn from a study of CD8+ T cells in alopecia areata. The study, taken as a whole, reports: TCR sharing across patients was less clear than in mice, possibly HLA-related.

Treatment: oral pan-JAK inhibitor, 5-10 mg twice daily. Isolated RNA was reverse transcribed into cDNA used as the sequencing template. Here immunoSEQ multiplex PCR was the method, and the copy in TCRdb shows in-frame clones only, minus some. The repertoire holds 150,000 or so clones, with about three fifths as singletons. The material sequenced was CD4+ T cells sorted from blood, taken at week 4, from a patient treated with tofacitinib. The chain carries TRBV5-6 and TRBJ2-5, with D perhaps matching TRBD2 (5 bases). This TCR derives from a human donor with alopecia areata. Here the CDR3 reads CASSPTLGRGETQYF. The CDR3 nucleotides read TGTGCCAGCAGCCCCACCTTGGGTAGAGGGGAGACCCAGTACTTC.